This T cell receptor beta chain was found in a study of identical twins. This clonotype appeared a few times. Its antigen is currently unknown. TCRdb recomputed calls from the 5' RACE reads with MiXCR, one row per CDR3 protein. Among more than 1.5 million distinct CDR3 sequences listed, about 31% were seen once. This CDR3 has 16 amino acids. V dropped 3 bases and J dropped 6 bases, with 18 bases sitting between them. Germline CDR1 is MNHNS and CDR2 is SASEGT. Regarding the study as a whole: Some out-of-frame alpha sequences were shared by twins, and these showed excess low generation probability. Donors were not followed over many years; analysis was cross-sectional.

Every sampled donor was Caucasian and healthy. This clonotype originated in a newborn girl in good health. The J gene is TRBJ1-5, the V gene TRBV6-1; weak D call: TRBD1 (6 bases). The sequenced sample consisted of cord blood. CDR3 in DNA: TGTGCCAGCAGTGACGACCCCAGGGGTGGCGGTCAGCCCCAGCATTTT. Its protein is CASSDDPRGGGQPQHF.